This note documents a single TCR beta chain sequence. This sample was included in a study of blood T cell repertoires in COVID-19. Per the germline V gene, CDR1 is ENHRY and CDR2 is SYGVKD. Losses at the gene ends were 3 bases for V and 8 bases for J; bases not matched to a gene: 1. The CDR3 totals 14 residues. Generated by immunoSEQ multiplex PCR, the TCRdb table keeps only in-frame clones and is missing some. The sample records 210,000 or so clones, 84% being singletons. The sequence derives from a woman aged 45 to 65 with active or convalescent COVID-19. The material sequenced was peripheral blood. The chain couples TRBV10-3 to TRBJ2-3; 14 bases match TRBD2. CDR3: CAISEGTSGGTQYF. DNA of the CDR3: TGTGCCATCAGTGAAGGGACTAGCGGGGGTACGCAGTATTTT.